This TCR beta chain appears in the sequencing data of a study of glioma-infiltrating T cells after dendritic cell vaccination. Study findings and constraints: Estimated pretreatment TIL content predicted outcome after dendritic cell vaccination. No direct clonality-survival link was found; a diverse polyclonal response may matter.

To note about this clone: Its specificity is unknown. Other DNA sequences within the sample encode an identical CDR3.

TCRdb's table, derived via immunoSEQ multiplex PCR, lists solely in-frame clones and lacks some. The sample has roughly 96,000 clones, about four fifths seen once. This CDR3 comprises 13 residues. The V end lost 6 bases, the J end lost 1 base, and 10 bases lay between the germline ends. CDR1 is MNHNS and CDR2 is SASEGT in the germline V gene. This clonotype was obtained from a human donor with glioblastoma. This chain links TRBV6-1 with TRBJ2-7; D might be TRBD1 (6 bases). The input for sequencing was blood, taken before dendritic cell vaccination. As DNA, the CDR3 is TGTGCCAGCAGCGCTACAGGGTCCTACGAGCAGTACTTC. Translated, it gives CASSATGSYEQYF.